Below, 25 T cell receptor beta chains from the same sample are listed, as sequenced in a study of T cell changes during pregnancy in multiple sclerosis. Method: immunoSEQ multiplex PCR; TCRdb's copy keeps in-frame clones and lacks some. The sample contains 45,000 or so clones, 70% to 90% of which appear only once. The material was peripheral blood, obtained in the first trimester of pregnancy. These receptors were collected from a female donor with multiple sclerosis, enrolled in a pregnancy study.

This clone was observed a single time. The chain couples TRBV4-2 to TRBJ2-2; a possible D gene is TRBD2 (5 bases). CDR1 and CDR2 (germline): LGHNA, YNFKEQ. The CDR3 runs to 13 residues. V lost 4 bases and J lost 6, with 9 bases in between. This CDR3 is CASSLMDSGELFF. CDR3 sequence (DNA): TGTGCCAGCAGCCTCATGGACTCCGGGGAGCTGTTTTTT.

The chain couples TRBV2 to TRBJ1-4; 8 nucleotides line up with TRBD1. The CDR3 has 15 amino acids. V trimming: 8 bases; J trimming: 7 bases; junction bases outside the gene matches: 12. Germline assignment: CDR1 SNHLY and CDR2 FYNNEI. CDR3 protein: CASGGQGASVEKLFF. In nucleotides, the CDR3 is TGTGCCAGCGGGGGGCAGGGGGCTTCCGTTGAAAAACTGTTTTTT.

V usage is TRBV13 and J usage is TRBJ2-1, with 11 nucleotides matching TRBD2. CDR1 and CDR2 from the germline V gene are PRHDT and FYEKMQ (reference sequence). The CDR3 extends over 19 amino acids. V lost 7 bases and J lost 6; bases outside the gene matches: 20. CDR3 in amino acids: CASTLALAGGSTRGNEQFF. The CDR3, as DNA: TGTGCCAGCACCCTCGCGCTAGCGGGGGGTTCGACCCGGGGCAATGAGCAGTTCTTC.

The J gene is TRBJ2-5, the V gene TRBV5-1, with 8 bases lining up with TRBD2. Germline CDR1 is SGHRS and CDR2 is YFSETQ. CDR3 length equals 14 residues. V shed 0 bases, J shed 5 bases, and the junction held 3 bases outside the gene matches. CDR3 in amino acids: CASSLAGGEETQYF. CDR3 nucleotides: TGCGCCAGCAGCTTGGCCGGGGGGGAGGAGACCCAGTACTTC.

The chain carries TRBV10-3 and TRBJ2-3; D might be TRBD1 (6 bases). This CDR3 has 13 amino acids. V was pared by 7 bases and J by 4 bases, with 12 bases between. Germline-derived CDR1 and CDR2 are ENHRY and SYGVKD. The CDR3 spells CAITQGRADTQYF. The CDR3 bases are TGTGCCATCACTCAGGGGAGAGCAGATACGCAGTATTTT.

DNA of the CDR3: TGCGCCAGCAGCACTAGCGAGATCACAGATACGCAGTATTTT. Protein sequence: CASSTSEITDTQYF. The V call is TRBV5-1, the J call TRBJ2-3, with TRBD2 identical over 7 bases. V lost 4 bases to trimming and J lost 2 bases; unmatched junction nucleotides: 4. The CDR3 sequence is 14 residues long. CDR1 is SGHRS and CDR2 is YFSETQ in the germline V gene.

The rearrangement links TRBV4-1 to TRBJ1-6, with TRBD1 as a possible D gene (6 bases). Deletions cut 0 bases from V and 7 bases from J, with 19 bases between. The CDR3 extends over 18 amino acids. The V gene's germline CDR1 is MGHRA and CDR2 YSYEKL. CDR3 coding DNA: TGCGCCAGCAGCCAAGATGGGGGCACCTCTATGGGGAATTCACCCCTCCACTTT. Amino acid sequence: CASSQDGGTSMGNSPLHF.

The rearrangement joins TRBV4-2 to TRBJ1-2; TRBD1 aligns across 8 bases. The V gene end was trimmed by 8 bases and the J gene end by 2 bases; junction bases not matched to a gene: 10. Germline-derived CDR1 and CDR2 are LGHNA and YNFKEQ. The CDR3 is 15 amino acids. As DNA, the CDR3 is TGTGCCAGCGGTCGGACAGGGAACATAAACTATGGCTACACCTTC. Translating gives CASGRTGNINYGYTF.

The chain uses TRBV9 and TRBJ2-3; D possibly corresponds to TRBD2 (5 bases). V gave up 2 bases and J gave up 0 bases, with 7 bases separating them. CDR1 is SGDLS, CDR2 YYNGEE, per germline. CDR3 length: 14 residues. The CDR3, as DNA: TGTGCCAGCAGCGTCGGGGTTAGCACAGATACGCAGTATTTT. Protein sequence: CASSVGVSTDTQYF. Based on the CDR3 plus reference TRBV9 and TRBJ2-3, the full variable domain is DSGVTQTPKHLITATGQRVTLRCSPRSGDLSVYWYQQSLDQGLQFLIQYYNGEERAKGNILERFSAQQFPDLHSELNLSSLELGDSALYFCASSVGVSTDTQYFGPGTRLTVL.

This chain links TRBV2 with TRBJ1-6; 10 bases align to TRBD1. The V and J ends lost 2 bases and 7 bases, in that order; junction bases with no gene match: 2. Germline V CDR1 and CDR2: SNHLY, FYNNEI. CDR3 length: 15 residues. The CDR3 loop reads CASSELGQGNSPLHF. The DNA for the CDR3 is TGTGCCAGCAGTGAATTGGGACAGGGGAATTCACCCCTCCACTTT.

The chain recombines TRBV5-1 with TRBJ1-1; 7 nucleotides match TRBD1. The ends lost 0 bases at V and 7 bases at J; junction bases unmatched: 3. The CDR3 spans 13 residues. The germline CDR1 and CDR2 sequences are SGHRS and YFSETQ. CDR3 in DNA: TGCGCCAGCAGCTTGGGTGGGGACAGTGAAGCTTTCTTT. This codes for CASSLGGDSEAFF.

The chain uses TRBV5-4 and TRBJ1-2, with D perhaps matching TRBD1 (5 bases). The V gene lost 0 bases and the J gene lost 7 bases, with 10 bases spanning the gap. Germline loops: CDR1 SGHNT, CDR2 YYREEE (reference sequence). The CDR3 contains 13 residues. As DNA, the CDR3 is TGTGCCAGCAGCTTGGAAGGGGTTGGTGGCTACACCTTC. Protein sequence: CASSLEGVGGYTF.

The chain employs TRBV30 and TRBJ2-7; TRBD1 matches at 8 bases. Trimming cost V 8 bases and J 2 bases; bases outside gene matches: 17. The CDR3 extends over 16 amino acids. CDR1 and CDR2 from the germline V gene are GTSNPN and SVGIG (reference sequence). In DNA, the CDR3 is TGTGCCGGAGCAGACTACACAGGGGGAGAGCCCTACGAGCAGTACTTC. Translating it yields CAGADYTGGEPYEQYF.

This chain uses TRBV2 with TRBJ2-1, with D tentatively TRBD1 (7 bases). V lost 1 base and J lost 5, with 15 bases in between. Germline loops: CDR1 SNHLY, CDR2 FYNNEI. The CDR3 contains 16 residues. CDR3 residues: CASSEGRQGGHNEQFF. CDR3 in DNA: TGTGCCAGCAGTGAAGGGAGGCAGGGGGGTCACAATGAGCAGTTCTTC.

This clone came up a few times. This chain connects TRBV11-2 to TRBJ1-1; D is undetermined. The V gene's germline CDR1 is SGHAT and CDR2 FQNNGV. Trimming cost V 5 bases and J 0 bases, with 16 bases left between them. The CDR3 runs to 16 residues. The CDR3 DNA sequence: TGTGCCAGCAGCCTCAGGTTTGGCACAGTGAACACTGAAGCTTTCTTT. Translated: CASSLRFGTVNTEAFF.

The chain employs TRBV19 and TRBJ1-4; 7 bases line up with TRBD1. In germline, CDR1 is LNHDA, CDR2 SQIVND (reference sequence). This CDR3 has 16 amino acids. V dropped 5 bases and J dropped 2; count of bases not matched to a gene: 8. CDR3 in amino acids: CASSHTGTVTNEKLFF. The CDR3, as DNA: TGTGCCAGTAGTCACACCGGGACAGTTACTAATGAAAAACTGTTTTTT.

The chain joins TRBV6-5 to TRBJ2-3; 13 bases agree with TRBD2. Trimming took 6 bases from V and 11 from J; bases not matched to a gene: 5. CDR1 is MNHEY, CDR2 SVGAGI, per germline. The CDR3 has 13 residues. This chain's CDR3 is CASSLLAGGQQYF. CDR3 in DNA: TGTGCCAGCAGCCTACTAGCGGGGGGGCAGCAGTATTTT.

The genes are TRBV7-2 and TRBJ2-2, with 9 bases that match TRBD2. V lost 2 bases and J lost 1; bases outside the gene matches: 2. This CDR3 has 16 amino acids. The germline CDR1 and CDR2 sequences are SGHTA and FQGNSA. The CDR3 region is CASSLQLAGNTGELFF. CDR3 nucleotides: TGTGCCAGCAGCTTACAACTAGCGGGGAACACCGGGGAGCTGTTTTTT.

This clone was seen a few times. The chain is built from TRBV12-5 and TRBJ2-1; 7 bases align to TRBD1. In germline, CDR1 is LGHNT, CDR2 FRNRAP. This CDR3 has 16 residues. With V trimmed by 0 bases and J by 2 bases, 4 bases remained unmatched. Here the CDR3 reads CASGLVLDRTYNEQFF. The CDR3 DNA follows: TGTGCTAGTGGTTTGGTCCTGGACAGGACCTACAATGAGCAGTTCTTC. Together with reference TRBV12-5 and TRBJ2-1, the CDR3 gives the full variable domain: DARVTQTPRHKVTEMGQEVTMRCQPILGHNTVFWYRQTMMQGLELLAYFRNRAPLDDSGMPKDRFSAEMPDATLATLKIQPSEPRDSAVYFCASGLVLDRTYNEQFFGPGTRLTVL.

This clone was seen a few times. The gene calls are TRBV19 and TRBJ2-1; 9 positions agree with TRBD1. Germline V CDR1 and CDR2: LNHDA, SQIVND (reference sequence). The CDR3 is 15 amino acids. Trimming cost V 7 bases and J 4 bases; bases outside gene matches: 8. CDR3 protein: CASTKSGTGYNEQFF. CDR3 DNA: TGTGCCAGTACTAAATCCGGGACAGGGTACAATGAGCAGTTCTTC.

This clone was recorded once. The V call is TRBV7-8, the J call TRBJ2-1, with 9 bases that match TRBD2. From germline, CDR1 is SGHVS and CDR2 FQNEAQ. Trimming at V came to 6 bases and at J to 4 bases, leaving 7 bases not matched to a gene. This CDR3 has 15 amino acids. The CDR3 region has the DNA TGTGCCAGCAGTTCAAGCGGGGGGCTTTACAATGAGCAGTTCTTC. The encoded protein is CASSSSGGLYNEQFF.

This clone was observed once. The genes are TRBV6-5 and TRBJ1-2; a weak D match, TRBD1 (5 bases). V shed 0 bases and J shed 9 bases, with 14 bases lying between them. The CDR3 contains 14 residues. Germline values: CDR1 MNHEY, CDR2 SVGAGI. DNA for the CDR3: TGTGCCAGCAGTTACTCCGGGGGAACTCAGCGCTACACCTTC. Amino acids: CASSYSGGTQRYTF.

V is TRBV19 and J is TRBJ2-2, with 8 bases matching TRBD2. V lost 7 bases to trimming and J lost 6 bases; unmatched junction nucleotides: 4. Germline lookup yields CDR1 LNHDA and CDR2 SQIVND (reference sequence). The CDR3 runs 13 residues. The CDR3 here is CASTTTSAGELFF. CDR3 nucleotide sequence: TGTGCCAGTACGACGACTAGCGCCGGGGAGCTGTTTTTT.

The chain combines TRBV6-6 with TRBJ1-1; a possible D gene is TRBD1 (6 bases). The CDR3 is 13 residues long. CDR1 and CDR2 from the germline V gene are MNHNY and SVGAGI (reference sequence). Trimming cost V 6 bases and J 4 bases, with 12 bases left between them. In DNA form, the CDR3 reads TGTGCCAGCAGCCATGGGGGCGGCACTGAAGCTTTCTTT. It yields the protein CASSHGGGTEAFF.

The chain has TRBV7-6 and TRBJ2-1; no firm D call. The CDR3 has 12 residues. Trimming left V 3 bases short and J 6 bases short, with 6 bases between. Per germline, CDR1 SGHVS and CDR2 FNYEAQ. The CDR3 is CASSFSGNEQFF. The CDR3 nucleotides are TGTGCCAGCAGCTTCAGTGGCAATGAGCAGTTCTTC.